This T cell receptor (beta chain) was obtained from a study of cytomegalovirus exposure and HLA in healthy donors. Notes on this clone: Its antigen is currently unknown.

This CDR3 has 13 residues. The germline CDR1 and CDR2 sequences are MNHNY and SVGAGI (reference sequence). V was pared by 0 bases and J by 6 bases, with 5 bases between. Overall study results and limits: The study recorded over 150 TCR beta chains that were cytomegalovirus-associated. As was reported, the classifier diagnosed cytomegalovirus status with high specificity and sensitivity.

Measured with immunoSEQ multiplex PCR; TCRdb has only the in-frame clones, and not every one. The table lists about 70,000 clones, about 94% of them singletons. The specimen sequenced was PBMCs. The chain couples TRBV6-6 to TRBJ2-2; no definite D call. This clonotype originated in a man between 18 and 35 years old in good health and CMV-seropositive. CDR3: CASSYSAAGELFF. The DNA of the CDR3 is TGTGCCAGCAGTTACTCTGCGGCCGGGGAGCTGTTTTTT.